A single T cell receptor beta chain is shown here with its context. Its antigen is undetermined. The data belong to a study of OX40 agonist ivuxolimab in advanced cancers. Points from the study as a whole: Average numbers of expanded clones were greater in CD8+ T cells than in CD4+. At doses 0.1 to 3.0 mg/kg, CD4+ and CD8+ clones expanded. The expanded peripheral T cells' antigen specificity was not determined.

The CDR3 is made up of 13 amino acids. Germline CDR1 SGDLS, CDR2 YYNGEE. V shed 3 bases, J shed 6 bases, and the junction held 3 bases outside the gene matches. Profiled with immunoSEQ multiplex PCR; TCRdb holds only in-frame clones, not every one. Among some 66,000 clones listed, over 75% were seen once. This chain uses TRBV9 with TRBJ2-1; 7 bases are a match to TRBD1. This sample comprised CD4+ or CD8+ T cells sorted from blood, obtained in a trial of the OX40 agonist ivuxolimab. The clonotype originates from an adult with an advanced solid tumor such as melanoma, head and neck, liver or kidney cancer. CDR3 sequence: CASSEGQINEQFF. The CDR3 bases are TGTGCCAGCAGCGAGGGACAGATCAATGAGCAGTTCTTC.